The source of this T cell receptor beta chain is a study of early stage breast cancer tumors. Sequencing was performed with immunoSEQ multiplex PCR; in TCRdb, only in-frame clones are kept and a portion is missing. Of tens of thousands of clones in the sample, approximately 90% are singletons; the top ten hold around 5%. The sample consisted of blood. The sequence came from a person aged 65 to 79 with breast cancer.

The CDR3: CASSDGSSGGAIDTQYF. The CDR3 DNA is TGCGCCAGCAGTGATGGGTCTAGCGGGGGGGCCATAGATACGCAGTATTTT. This chain uses TRBV10-1 with TRBJ2-3; 12 nucleotides agree with TRBD2. The CDR3 loop spans 17 amino acids. The J segment lost 5 bases and the V segment lost 3 bases, leaving 9 bases of the junction unmatched. CDR1 is WNHNN and CDR2 is SYGVQD in the germline V gene (reference sequence).